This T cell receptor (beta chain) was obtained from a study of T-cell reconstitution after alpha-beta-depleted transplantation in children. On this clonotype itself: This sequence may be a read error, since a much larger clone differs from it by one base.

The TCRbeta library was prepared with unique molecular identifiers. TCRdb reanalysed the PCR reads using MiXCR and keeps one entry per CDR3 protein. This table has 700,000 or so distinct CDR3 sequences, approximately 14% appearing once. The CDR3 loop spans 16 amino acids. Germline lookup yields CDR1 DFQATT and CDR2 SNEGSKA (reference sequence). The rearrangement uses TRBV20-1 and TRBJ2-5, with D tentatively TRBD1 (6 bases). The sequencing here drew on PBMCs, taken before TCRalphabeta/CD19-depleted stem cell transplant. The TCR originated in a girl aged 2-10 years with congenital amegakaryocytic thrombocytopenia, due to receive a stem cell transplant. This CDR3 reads CCAHQNREWGQETQYF. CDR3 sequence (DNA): TGCTGTGCCCACCAAAACAGGGAGTGGGGCCAAGAGACCCAGTACTTC.